This entry describes one T cell receptor beta chain. CDR3 size: 15 residues. Trimming stripped 1 base from V and 1 base from J, with 11 bases between. CDR1 SGHAT and CDR2 FQNNGV come from the germline V gene. This record belongs to a study of PD-L1 blockade in urothelial cancer. TCRdb's table, derived via immunoSEQ multiplex PCR, lists solely in-frame clones and lacks some. This table holds approximately 100,000 clones, about nine tenths found once. The chain recombines TRBV11-2 with TRBJ2-7, with a tentative D call TRBD2 (5 bases). This TCR was sampled from a woman older than 75 with urothelial cancer. The material was PBMCs, obtained around atezolizumab (anti-PD-L1) treatment. CDR3 amino acids: CASSLGGQKSYEQYF. The CDR3, as DNA: TGTGCCAGCAGCTTAGGAGGGCAGAAGTCCTACGAGCAGTACTTC. Full variable domain (rest looked up from reference TRBV11-2 and TRBJ2-7): EAGVAQSPRYKIIEKRQSVAFWCNPISGHATLYWYQQILGQGPKLLIQFQNNGVVDDSQLPKDRFSAERLKGVDSTLKIQPAKLEDSAVYLCASSLGGQKSYEQYFGPGTRLTVT.